A selection of T cell receptor beta chains follows, all from one sample in a study of shared clonotypes between healthy human individuals. Profiled with immunoSEQ multiplex PCR; TCRdb holds only in-frame clones, not every one. The data contain under 1,100,000 clones, about 80% of them singletons. The specimen sequenced was memory CD4+ T cells sorted from blood. The receptors were sampled from a young man in good health. CDR3s include the opening cysteine and the closing phenylalanine or tryptophan. A D gene is named only where the DNA matches it firmly. Expanded clones get a size class; other rows say once, few or many, or leave the size out.

abundance	d_gene	j_gene	v_gene	CDR3aa	CDR3nt
.	TRBD2	TRBJ2-3	TRBV19	CASSIGLAGGPGTDTQYF	TGTGCCAGTAGTATCGGACTAGCGGGAGGACCTGGCACAGATACGCAGTATTTT
few	.	TRBJ2-4	TRBV6-1	CASSEPDIQYF	TGTGCCAGCAGTGAGCCAGACATTCAGTACTTC
.	TRBD2	TRBJ2-1	TRBV28	CASSLSGGAYNEQFF	TGTGCCAGCAGTCTTAGCGGGGGGGCCTACAATGAGCAGTTCTTC
.	.	TRBJ2-7	TRBV2	CASSLGSRYEQYF	TGTGCCAGCAGCCTGGGGTCTCGCTACGAGCAGTACTTC
.	.	TRBJ1-2	TRBV5-1	CASSLFLGTLFSRGYTF	TGCGCCAGCAGCTTGTTTCTCGGGACACTATTTTCTCGTGGCTACACCTTC
many	.	TRBJ2-3	TRBV7-3	CASSLGRGPTDTQYF	TGTGCCAGCAGCTTAGGGCGGGGCCCCACAGATACGCAGTATTTT
.	TRBD1	TRBJ1-5	TRBV28	CASSPTGGLQPQHF	TGTGCCAGCAGTCCGACAGGGGGTCTTCAGCCCCAGCATTTT
few	.	TRBJ2-5	TRBV6-1	CASATEETQYF	TGTGCCAGCGCGACAGAAGAGACCCAGTACTTC
.	TRBD1	TRBJ1-2	TRBV11-2	CASSLNAGQAIYGYTF	TGTGCCAGCAGCTTAAATGCGGGACAGGCTATCTATGGCTACACCTTC
.	TRBD2	TRBJ2-2	TRBV4-3	CASSERLAGDVTGELFF	TGCGCCAGCAGCGAGCGACTAGCGGGAGATGTCACCGGGGAGCTGTTTTTT
.	.	TRBJ2-2	TRBV30	CAWSHSTGELFF	TGTGCCTGGAGCCATAGCACCGGGGAGCTGTTTTTT
.	TRBD2	TRBJ2-3	TRBV10-3	CAIRPGSGGATDTQYF	TGTGCCATCCGCCCGGGTAGCGGGGGGGCCACAGATACGCAGTATTTT
.	.	TRBJ2-7	TRBV19	CASSITDTYEQYF	TGTGCCAGTAGTATCACAGATACCTACGAGCAGTACTTC
.	.	TRBJ1-3	TRBV19	CASSGNTIYF	TGTGCCAGTAGTGGAAACACCATATATTTT
.	TRBD2	TRBJ2-7	TRBV6-1	CALSGGYEQYF	TGTGCCCTTAGCGGGGGGTACGAGCAGTACTTC
.	.	TRBJ2-7	TRBV6-1	CASSEIVSYEQYF	TGTGCCAGCAGTGAAATAGTCTCCTACGAGCAGTACTTC
.	TRBD1	TRBJ2-7	TRBV6-1	CASRAQTGLYEQYF	TGTGCCAGCAGGGCACAGACAGGGCTTTACGAGCAGTACTTC
.	TRBD2	TRBJ2-1	TRBV30	CASKHSGNYNEQFF	TGTGCCTCCAAACATAGCGGGAACTACAATGAGCAGTTCTTC